This T cell receptor beta chain was documented in a study of T cells after yellow fever vaccination. Whole-study findings and limits: The secondary response was weaker, and its peak arrived faster, on day 5 versus 15.

This clonotype has a count of ten or more. Its antigen is not known. UMIs and a universal primer site were added when TCR cDNA was made by 5'RACE template switching. Each CDR3 protein is one row after TCRdb ran MiXCR on the 5' RACE reads. The sample lists about 350,000 distinct CDR3 sequences, approximately 8% occurring once. CDR3 length: 21 amino acids. Germline V lookup: CDR1 WNHNN, CDR2 SYGVQD (reference sequence). V shed 7 bases and J shed 2 bases, with 33 bases lying between them. The chain recombines TRBV10-1 with TRBJ1-5; TRBD1 is a possible D gene (6 bases). The sequences come from PBMCs, collected roughly seven weeks after the first yellow fever vaccination. The sequence was obtained from a man aged 18 to 30 who received the YFV17D yellow fever vaccine. CDR3 region: CASNRKRTRQVGLLGNQPQHF. The CDR3 DNA sequence: TGCGCCAGCAACCGCAAGCGAACGAGACAGGTTGGGTTGTTAGGCAATCAGCCCCAGCATTTT.